This T cell receptor (beta chain) was identified during a study of blood T cell repertoires in COVID-19. Participants' own reports of clinical history determined their cohort assignment. Per germline, CDR1 MDHEN and CDR2 SYDVKM. This CDR3 has 14 residues. Turning to this clone: One end of the junction does not line up with germline, which may come from a read error.

Authors' methods: Estimated nucleated cell counts came from reference gene primer amplification. Libraries were prepared by immunoSEQ multiplex PCR; TCRdb keeps only in-frame clonotypes and omits some of them. D and trimming were read from the DNA, whereas the V and J calls and clone size are those reported in that table. Among hundreds of thousands of clones, more than 75% were seen once, and the ten largest hold 1.5% to 2%. The chain employs TRBV28 and TRBJ2-1, with 11 bases identical to TRBD2. The sequencing sample was made of PBMCs or T cells enriched from blood (not recorded which). This clonotype was obtained from a woman between 50 and 59 years old who had recovered from COVID-19. The CDR3 reads CASSSPGLAARWIF. CDR3 coding DNA: TGTGCCAGCAGTTCGCCGGGACTAGCGGCGAGGTGGATCTTC.